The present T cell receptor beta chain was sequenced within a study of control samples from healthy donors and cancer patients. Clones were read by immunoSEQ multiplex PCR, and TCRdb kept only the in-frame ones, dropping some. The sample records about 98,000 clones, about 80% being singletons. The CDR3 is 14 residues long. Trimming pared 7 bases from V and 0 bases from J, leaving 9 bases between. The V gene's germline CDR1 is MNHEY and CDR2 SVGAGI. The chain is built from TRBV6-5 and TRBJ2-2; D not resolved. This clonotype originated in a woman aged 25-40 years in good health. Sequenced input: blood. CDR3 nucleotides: TGTGCCAGCACCGAACGAACGAACACCGGGGAGCTGTTTTTT. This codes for CASTERTNTGELFF.